The T cell receptor (beta chain) under discussion was sequenced for a study of blood T cell repertoires in COVID-19. About the research overall: Sites in the United States, Italy and Spain provided acute and convalescent COVID-19 samples. T cells, B-cell-depleted T cells, or PBMCs provided the cDNA or gDNA that served as material.

Profiled with immunoSEQ multiplex PCR; TCRdb holds only in-frame clones, not every one. The sample has around 190,000 clones, about 88% seen once. Grouping used clinical history reported by participants in a survey and questionnaire. The CDR3 extends over 14 amino acids. J lost 5 bases, V lost 6 bases, and 4 bases had no gene match. Per germline, CDR1 MNHEY and CDR2 SMNVEV (reference sequence). The TCR comes from a woman aged 40 to 50 in a cohort exposed to, infected with or recovered from COVID-19 (not recorded which). The genes are TRBV27 and TRBJ2-1; TRBD2 matches at 10 bases. Sequenced: PBMCs or T cells enriched from blood (not recorded which). The chain's CDR3 is CASRAGGPNNEQFF. CDR3 DNA: TGTGCCAGCAGAGCGGGGGGGCCTAACAATGAGCAGTTCTTC.